This T cell receptor (beta chain) was sequenced during a study of metastatic and nonmetastatic thyroid tumors. About the study: Malignant and benign thyroid patients had repertoires compared in peripheral blood and tumor or nodule tissue.

Each patient went into thyroid surgery without having received any treatment. For this clone: What it binds is not known.

The germline V gene encodes CDR1 LNHDA and CDR2 SQIVND (reference sequence). The CDR3 consists of 14 residues. Deletions cut 7 bases from V and 6 bases from J, with 19 bases between. Authors' analysis steps: Researchers built a distant-metastasis classifier for papillary thyroid cancer that drew on CDR3 differences across clinicopathological groups. TCRdb re-called clones from the PCR reads using MiXCR. The V and J calls, along with clone size, are taken from TCRdb and not from the paper's own processing. This repertoire shows around 15,000 clones, around 33% found once; its top ten account for roughly 13%. Regarding the study as a whole: In blood and tumor, TCR beta diversity was reportedly significantly higher in malignant thyroid tumors than in benign nodules.

The chain joins TRBV19 to TRBJ2-7, with TRBD2 as a possible D gene (5 bases). Sequenced material: tumor tissue. The receptor was derived from a male donor with papillary thyroid cancer or a benign thyroid nodule (not recorded which). Some clones in this sample may be carry-over from other donors' samples. CDR3 DNA sequence: TGTGCCAGTACTGAACTAGTTGGAATGGGCGAGCAGTACTTC. Protein: CASTELVGMGEQYF.